What follows are 23 T cell receptor beta chains derived from one specimen sequenced in a study of human T cells and chemical hapten exposure. A single record per CDR3 protein comes from TCRdb applying MiXCR to the RACE reads. Found here are around 60,000 distinct CDR3 sequences, about 6.7% of them singletons; the top ten hold more than 1.5%. Specified time point: pre-sensitization, week 0. Indicated treatment: therapeutic diphenylcyclopropenone sensitization with weekly scalp DPC. Here the sequenced sample was whole blood, taken in connection with sensitization to the hapten diphenylcyclopropenone (DPC). These receptors came from a woman aged 25 to 39 with alopecia areata. Some clones in this sample may be carry-over from other donors' samples.

This clonotype was observed a few times. The V gene is TRBV5-1, the J gene TRBJ1-1; no clear D gene. This CDR3 is 16 amino acids long. V was pared by 0 bases and J by 2 bases, with 14 bases between. CDR1 is SGHRS and CDR2 is YFSETQ in the germline V gene. This CDR3 reads CASSLVEGSKNTEAFF. The CDR3 nucleotides read TGCGCCAGCAGCTTGGTGGAGGGCAGCAAAAACACTGAAGCTTTCTTT.

This clonotype came up many times. The chain employs TRBV27 and TRBJ1-4; the match to TRBD1 covers 7 bases. Germline assignment: CDR1 MNHEY and CDR2 SMNVEV (reference sequence). The CDR3 is 15 amino acids. The V segment lost 8 bases and the J segment 2 bases; nucleotides outside the gene matches: 8. CDR3 residues: CASRSTQGTNEKLFF. CDR3 bases: TGTGCCAGCCGCTCCACACAGGGGACTAATGAAAAACTGTTTTTT.

There are many counts of this clonotype. The chain recombines TRBV10-3 with TRBJ2-3; the D gene is possibly TRBD1 (5 bases). This CDR3 has 14 residues. CDR1 is ENHRY and CDR2 is SYGVKD in the germline V gene. Trimming pared 3 bases from V and 2 bases from J, leaving 9 bases between. The CDR3 spells CAISEGEPTDTQYF. The CDR3 DNA is TGTGCCATCAGTGAAGGGGAACCCACAGATACGCAGTATTTT.

This sequence joins TRBV18 and TRBJ2-5; D is perhaps TRBD1 (5 bases). In germline, CDR1 is KGHSH, CDR2 LQKENI. Trimming pared 6 bases from V and 2 bases from J, leaving 13 bases between. The CDR3 spans 14 residues. As DNA, the CDR3 is TGTGCCAGCTCGGACCGACAGCCACAAGAGACCCAGTACTTC. Translation gives CASSDRQPQETQYF.

This clonotype has a count of ten or more. The chain couples TRBV2 to TRBJ1-1; tentative D call: TRBD1 (6 bases). The CDR3 length is 15 residues. CDR1 is SNHLY and CDR2 is FYNNEI in the germline V gene. Trimming pared 1 base from V and 2 bases from J, leaving 11 bases between. This CDR3 reads CASSEGWTANTEAFF. DNA for the CDR3: TGTGCCAGCAGTGAAGGCTGGACAGCCAACACTGAAGCTTTCTTT.

This clonotype was seen many times. V gene TRBV29-1 combines with J gene TRBJ1-2, with D possibly being TRBD1 (5 bases). Trimming stripped 4 bases from V and 0 bases from J, with 15 bases between. From germline, CDR1 is SQVTM and CDR2 ANQGSEA. The CDR3 is made up of 15 amino acids. As DNA, the CDR3 is TGCAGCGTTGGGGGGAGGAACACCCCTAACTATGGCTACACCTTC. Residues: CSVGGRNTPNYGYTF.

This clonotype was counted a few times. The chain combines TRBV7-2 with TRBJ2-7; unclear D gene. V shed 5 bases and J shed 2 bases, with 10 bases lying between them. The CDR3 consists of 13 residues. Germline CDR1 reads SGHTA; CDR2 reads FQGNSA. In nucleotides, the CDR3 is TGTGCCAGCAGCCTCAGCGAGGCCTACGAGCAGTACTTC. Its protein is CASSLSEAYEQYF.

This clonotype was counted many times. This rearrangement joins TRBV12-3 or TRBV12-4 to TRBJ1-1, with no clear D. Between the trimmed V and J ends, which lost 3 bases and 6 bases, there was a span of 8 bases. The CDR3 is made up of 12 amino acids. The chain's CDR3 is CASSFVSAEAFF. The CDR3 region has the DNA TGTGCCAGCAGTTTTGTCTCCGCTGAAGCTTTCTTT.

This chain uses TRBV19 with TRBJ2-6; D is undetermined. V lost 3 bases to trimming and J lost 0 bases, with 9 bases between them. This CDR3 has 16 amino acids. From germline, CDR1 is LNHDA and CDR2 SQIVND (reference sequence). The CDR3 protein is CASSMGRNSGANVLTF. CDR3 bases: TGTGCCAGTAGTATGGGAAGGAACTCTGGGGCCAACGTCCTGACTTTC. The full variable domain, completed using reference TRBV19 and TRBJ2-6, is DGGITQSPKYLFRKEGQNVTLSCEQNLNHDAMYWYRQDPGQGLRLIYYSQIVNDFQKGDIAEGYSVSREKKESFPLTVTSAQKNPTAFYLCASSMGRNSGANVLTFGAGSRLTVL.

Points on this clonotype: A much larger clone differs from this one at a single base, so this may be a read error. The chain carries TRBV7-2 and TRBJ1-1, with TRBD1 as a possible D gene (6 bases). Trimming stripped 5 bases from V and 6 bases from J, with 19 bases between. The CDR3 runs 15 residues. Looked up from germline, CDR1 is SGHTA and CDR2 is FQGNSA. The CDR3 region has the DNA TGTGCCAGCAGCCCCTTCGCCGGGGGGGGCGCTGAAGCTTTCTTT. Protein sequence: CASSPFAGGGAEAFF.

A remark on this clonotype: This could be a read error, since a much larger clone is one nucleotide away. This chain links TRBV3-1 with TRBJ2-2; TRBD1 or TRBD2 may be the D gene (5 bases each). V was clipped by 1 base and J by 7 bases, with 16 bases between them. This CDR3 comprises 16 residues. Per the germline V gene, CDR1 is LGHDT and CDR2 is YNNKEL (reference sequence). CDR3 sequence: CASSQVMGPPCGELFF. The CDR3 bases are TGTGCCAGCAGCCAAGTAATGGGACCCCCCTGCGGGGAGCTGTTTTTT.

In this sample, this clonotype turned up many times. The gene calls are TRBV5-1 and TRBJ2-3; 7 positions agree with TRBD1. CDR1 SGHRS and CDR2 YFSETQ come from the germline V gene. This CDR3 comprises 16 residues. Trimming took 4 bases from V and 4 from J; bases not matched to a gene: 12. CDR3 DNA: TGCGCCAGCAGCAACAGACAGGGCGGTGTGGCAGATACGCAGTATTTT. Its translation is CASSNRQGGVADTQYF.

This clonotype was detected only a few times. The rearrangement links TRBV5-1 to TRBJ1-2; 8 bases line up with TRBD1. This CDR3 comprises 18 residues. Per germline, CDR1 SGHRS and CDR2 YFSETQ. The V gene end was trimmed by 0 bases and the J gene end by 1 base; junction bases not matched to a gene: 11. The CDR3 protein is CASSLAPGQELLNYGYTF. The CDR3 nucleotides read TGCGCCAGCAGCTTGGCTCCGGGACAGGAATTGCTTAACTATGGCTACACCTTC. The entire variable domain, with the rest obtained from reference TRBV5-1 and TRBJ1-2, is as follows: KAGVTQTPRYLIKTRGQQVTLSCSPISGHRSVSWYQQTPGQGLQFLFEYFSETQRNKGNFPGRFSGRQFSNSRSEMNVSTLELGDSALYLCASSLAPGQELLNYGYTFGSGTRLTVV.

This clonotype was seen repeatedly, ten times or more. The chain links TRBV18 to TRBJ2-1; a weak D match, TRBD1 (6 bases). The germline V and J ends were trimmed by 2 bases and 4 bases, with 18 bases remaining between them. The CDR3 has 17 amino acids. CDR1 is KGHSH, CDR2 LQKENI, per germline. The CDR3 DNA reads as TGTGCCAGCTCACCATCCAGGGGTCGAGGTTCGTACAATGAGCAGTTCTTC. Its translation is CASSPSRGRGSYNEQFF.

The rearrangement uses TRBV5-1 and TRBJ1-6, with D perhaps matching TRBD1 (6 bases). Trimming removed 3 bases at V and 8 bases at J, with 24 bases between. Germline-derived CDR1 and CDR2 are SGHRS and YFSETQ. This CDR3 region has 18 residues. The CDR3 DNA sequence: TGCGCCAGCAGCTCCTCTCCTACAGGGATGACTACGCATTCACCCCTCCACTTT. Translating it yields CASSSSPTGMTTHSPLHF. Supplemented by reference TRBV5-1 and TRBJ1-6, the full variable domain reads KAGVTQTPRYLIKTRGQQVTLSCSPISGHRSVSWYQQTPGQGLQFLFEYFSETQRNKGNFPGRFSGRQFSNSRSEMNVSTLELGDSALYLCASSSSPTGMTTHSPLHFGNGTRLTVT.

This clonotype was seen more than once but under ten times. The chain carries TRBV19 and TRBJ2-3; D might be TRBD2 (5 bases). With 1 base removed from V and 2 bases from J, the gap between germline ends came to 16 bases. The CDR3 length is 17 residues. CDR1 is LNHDA, CDR2 SQIVND, per germline (reference sequence). The CDR3 nucleotides are TGTGCCAGTAGTATAGGGGGTACGGCGGGCTTCACAGATACGCAGTATTTT. Protein sequence: CASSIGGTAGFTDTQYF.

With respect to this clonotype: Just one base apart from a much larger clone, this may be a read error. The chain combines TRBV11-1 with TRBJ1-1, with a tentative D call TRBD1 (5 bases). V lost 10 bases and J 4 bases, leaving 16 bases between the germline ends. This CDR3 has 13 amino acids. Germline CDR1 is SGHAT and CDR2 is FQDESV (reference sequence). The CDR3 sequence: CAISPGGVTEAFF. CDR3 coding DNA: TGTGCCATCAGTCCGGGGGGGGTCACTGAAGCTTTCTTT.

This clonotype was observed at least ten times. This chain connects TRBV6-5 to TRBJ2-7; D is unclear. The CDR3 runs 14 residues. Per the germline V gene, CDR1 is MNHEY and CDR2 is SVGAGI. Trimming removed 2 bases from V and 6 bases from J, with 14 bases in between. The CDR3 protein is CASSYRLAPSEQYF. The CDR3 DNA sequence: TGTGCCAGCAGTTACCGACTTGCGCCCTCCGAGCAGTACTTC.

V is TRBV7-3 and J is TRBJ2-1, with 13 bases matching TRBD2. The CDR3 covers 14 residues. V lost 5 bases, J lost 10 bases, and 5 bases stayed unmatched. CDR1 and CDR2 from the germline V gene are SGHTA and FQGTGA. The CDR3 is CASSRLAGGREQFF. CDR3 in DNA: TGTGCCAGCAGCAGACTAGCGGGGGGTAGGGAGCAGTTCTTC. Full variable domain (remainder filled in from reference TRBV7-3 and TRBJ2-1): GAGVSQTPSNKVTEKGKYVELRCDPISGHTALYWYRQSLGQGPEFLIYFQGTGAADDSGLPNDRFFAVRPEGSVSTLKIQRTERGDSAVYLCASSRLAGGREQFFGPGTRLTVL.

This clonotype was seen more than once but under ten times. V gene TRBV7-9 combines with J gene TRBJ2-2; tentatively, D is TRBD1 or TRBD2 (6 bases each). CDR1 and CDR2 (germline): SEHNR, FQNEAQ (reference sequence). The CDR3 is 18 residues long. Trimming stripped 5 bases from V and 2 bases from J, with 21 bases between. CDR3: CASSTTRRAGGNTGELFF. CDR3 sequence (DNA): TGTGCCAGCAGCACTACCCGGCGGGCCGGGGGCAACACCGGGGAGCTGTTTTTT.

This clonotype was recorded many times. The chain couples TRBV18 to TRBJ1-4; D unresolved. This CDR3 comprises 12 residues. Trimming shortened V by 2 bases and J by 5 bases, and 3 bases separated the two germline ends. Germline V lookup: CDR1 KGHSH, CDR2 LQKENI. The CDR3 nucleotides are TGTGCCAGCTCACCAGGAAATGAAAAACTGTTTTTT. It codes for CASSPGNEKLFF.

The chain uses TRBV12-3 or TRBV12-4 and TRBJ1-4; D gene ambiguous. Trimming left V 3 bases short and J 6 bases short, with 14 bases between. The CDR3 extends over 15 amino acids. The CDR3 nucleotides read TGTGCCAGCAGTTTCCGAGACCCCAGTCATGAAAAACTGTTTTTT. Its protein product is CASSFRDPSHEKLFF.

This clonotype has at least ten counts. The chain links TRBV7-8 to TRBJ1-1, with D tentatively TRBD1 (5 bases). Trimming pared 4 bases from V and 1 base from J, leaving 7 bases between. The CDR3 covers 13 residues. Germline CDR1 reads SGHVS; CDR2 reads FQNEAQ. The CDR3 spells CASSYDRNTEAFF. CDR3 sequence (DNA): TGTGCCAGCAGCTACGACAGGAACACTGAAGCTTTCTTT.